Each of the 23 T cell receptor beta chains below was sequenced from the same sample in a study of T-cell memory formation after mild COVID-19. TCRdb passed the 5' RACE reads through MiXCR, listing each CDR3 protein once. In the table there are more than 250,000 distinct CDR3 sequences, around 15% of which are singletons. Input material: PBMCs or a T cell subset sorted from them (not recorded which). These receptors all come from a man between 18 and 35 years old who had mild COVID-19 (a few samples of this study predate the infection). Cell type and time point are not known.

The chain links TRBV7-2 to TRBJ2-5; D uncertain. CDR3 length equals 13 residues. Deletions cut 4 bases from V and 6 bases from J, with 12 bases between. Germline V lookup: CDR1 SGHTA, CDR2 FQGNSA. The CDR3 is CASSSDPRKTQYF. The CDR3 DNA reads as TGTGCCAGCAGCTCAGACCCTCGTAAGACCCAGTACTTC. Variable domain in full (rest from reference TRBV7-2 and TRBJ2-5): GAGVSQSPSNKVTEKGKDVELRCDPISGHTALYWYRQSLGQGLEFLIYFQGNSAPDKSGLPSDRFSAERTGGSVSTLTIQRTQQEDSAVYLCASSSDPRKTQYFGPGTRLLVL.

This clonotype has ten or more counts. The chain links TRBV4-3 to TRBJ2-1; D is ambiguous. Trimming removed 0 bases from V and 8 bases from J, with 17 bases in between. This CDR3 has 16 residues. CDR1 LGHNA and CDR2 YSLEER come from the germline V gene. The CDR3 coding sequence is TGCGCCAGCAGCCAAGATTTTAGGGCCCGTGAGGATGAGCAGTTCTTC. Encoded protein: CASSQDFRAREDEQFF.

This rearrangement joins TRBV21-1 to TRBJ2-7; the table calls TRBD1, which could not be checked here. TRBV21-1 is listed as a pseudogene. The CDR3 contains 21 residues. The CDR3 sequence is CASSQCYRFSCKILPSYEQYF. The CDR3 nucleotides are TGTGCCAGCAGCCAATGCTACAGGTTCTCTTGCAAGATTCTGCCGTCCTACGAGCAGTACTTC.

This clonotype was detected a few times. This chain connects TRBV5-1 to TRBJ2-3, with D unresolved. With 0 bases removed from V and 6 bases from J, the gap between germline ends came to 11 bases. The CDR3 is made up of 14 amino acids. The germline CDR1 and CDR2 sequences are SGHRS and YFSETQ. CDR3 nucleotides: TGCGCCAGCAGCTTGGAACTCCCCAGGGATACGCAGTATTTT. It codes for CASSLELPRDTQYF.

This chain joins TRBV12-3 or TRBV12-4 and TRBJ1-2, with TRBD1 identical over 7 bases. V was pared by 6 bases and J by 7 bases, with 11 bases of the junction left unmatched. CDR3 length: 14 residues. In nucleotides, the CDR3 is TGTGCCAGCAGCAGCGACAGGGTTGTGTTTGGCTACACCTTC. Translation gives CASSSDRVVFGYTF.

CDR3 region: CASSLGRGLGYGYTF. As DNA, the CDR3 is TGTGCCAGCAGCTTAGGCAGGGGGCTGGGCTATGGCTACACCTTC. This sequence joins TRBV11-2 and TRBJ1-2; 8 nucleotides match TRBD1. The CDR3 runs to 15 residues. Trimming cost V 1 base and J 4 bases; bases outside gene matches: 5. The germline V gene encodes CDR1 SGHAT and CDR2 FQNNGV. Complete variable domain (other parts from reference TRBV11-2 and TRBJ1-2): EAGVAQSPRYKIIEKRQSVAFWCNPISGHATLYWYQQILGQGPKLLIQFQNNGVVDDSQLPKDRFSAERLKGVDSTLKIQPAKLEDSAVYLCASSLGRGLGYGYTFGSGTRLTVV.

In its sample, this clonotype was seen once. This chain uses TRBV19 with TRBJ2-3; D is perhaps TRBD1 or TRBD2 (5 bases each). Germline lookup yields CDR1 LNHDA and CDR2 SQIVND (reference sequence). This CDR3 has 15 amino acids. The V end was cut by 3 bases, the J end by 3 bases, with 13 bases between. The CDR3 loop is CASSISWGITDTQYF. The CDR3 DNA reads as TGTGCCAGTAGTATTTCGTGGGGGATAACAGATACGCAGTATTTT.

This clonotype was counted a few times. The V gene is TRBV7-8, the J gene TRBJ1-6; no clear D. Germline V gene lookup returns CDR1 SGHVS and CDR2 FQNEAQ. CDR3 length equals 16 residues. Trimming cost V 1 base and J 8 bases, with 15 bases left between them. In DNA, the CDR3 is TGTGCCAGCAGCTTAGAAAGGCCTCTCGAATATTCACCCCTCCACTTT. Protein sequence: CASSLERPLEYSPLHF.

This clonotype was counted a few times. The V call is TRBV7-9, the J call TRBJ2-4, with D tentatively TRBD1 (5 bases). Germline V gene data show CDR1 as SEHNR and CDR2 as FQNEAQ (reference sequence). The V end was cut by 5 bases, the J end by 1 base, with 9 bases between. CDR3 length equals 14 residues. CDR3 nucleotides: TGTGCCAGCAGCCCATCAGGGGCCAAAAACATTCAGTACTTC. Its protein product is CASSPSGAKNIQYF.

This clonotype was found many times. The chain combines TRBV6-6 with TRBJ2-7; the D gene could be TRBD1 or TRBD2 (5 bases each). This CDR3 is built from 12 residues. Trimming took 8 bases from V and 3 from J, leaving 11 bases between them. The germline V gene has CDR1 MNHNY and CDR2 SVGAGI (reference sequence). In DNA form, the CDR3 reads TGTGCCAGCGAGGGGCCGTACTACGAGCAGTACGTC. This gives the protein CASEGPYYEQYV.

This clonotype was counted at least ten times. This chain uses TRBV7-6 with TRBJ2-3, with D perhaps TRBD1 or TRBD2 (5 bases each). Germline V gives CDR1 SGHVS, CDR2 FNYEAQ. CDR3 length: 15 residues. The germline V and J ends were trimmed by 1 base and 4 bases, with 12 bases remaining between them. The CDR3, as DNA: TGTGCCAGCAGCTTAGGTCTGGGGGTGGCAGATACGCAGTATTTT. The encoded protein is CASSLGLGVADTQYF.

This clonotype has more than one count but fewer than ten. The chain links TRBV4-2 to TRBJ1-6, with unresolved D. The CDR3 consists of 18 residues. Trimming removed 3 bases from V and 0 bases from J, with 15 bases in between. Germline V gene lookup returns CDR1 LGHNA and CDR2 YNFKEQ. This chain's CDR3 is CASSHILLGISYNSPLHF. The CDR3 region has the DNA TGTGCCAGCAGCCACATTCTACTGGGAATCTCCTATAATTCACCCCTCCACTTT.

Here the CDR3 DNA reads TGCGCCAGCAGCCCACGTCCTAGCGGAGGCACAGATACGCAGTATTTT. This encodes CASSPRPSGGTDTQYF. The rearrangement links TRBV4-3 to TRBJ2-3; 7 nucleotides agree with TRBD2. After removal of 4 bases from V and 1 base from J, the junction contained 8 bases not matched to a gene. This CDR3 region has 16 residues. The V gene's germline CDR1 is LGHNA and CDR2 YSLEER.

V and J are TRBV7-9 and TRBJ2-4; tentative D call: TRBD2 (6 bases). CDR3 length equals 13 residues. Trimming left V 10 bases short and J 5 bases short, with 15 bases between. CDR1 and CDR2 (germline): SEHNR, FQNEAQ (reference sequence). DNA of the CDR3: TGTGCCACCTTTAGCCCGGGAGAAAACATTCAGTACTTC. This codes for CATFSPGENIQYF.

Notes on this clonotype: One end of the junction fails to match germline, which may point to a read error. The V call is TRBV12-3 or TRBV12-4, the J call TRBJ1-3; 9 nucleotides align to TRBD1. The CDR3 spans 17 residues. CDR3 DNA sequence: TGTGCCAGCATTTTAGGGGCGACAGGGGGAACTGGAAACACCATATATTTT. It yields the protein CASILGATGGTGNTIYF.

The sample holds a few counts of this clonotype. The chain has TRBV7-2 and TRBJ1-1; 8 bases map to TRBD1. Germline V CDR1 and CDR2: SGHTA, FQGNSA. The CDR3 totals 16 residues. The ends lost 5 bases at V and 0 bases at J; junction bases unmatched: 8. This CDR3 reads CASSPRQGLMNTEAFF. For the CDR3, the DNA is TGTGCCAGCAGCCCCCGACAGGGGTTAATGAACACTGAAGCTTTCTTT. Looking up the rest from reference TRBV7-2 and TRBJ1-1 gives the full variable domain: GAGVSQSPSNKVTEKGKDVELRCDPISGHTALYWYRQSLGQGLEFLIYFQGNSAPDKSGLPSDRFSAERTGGSVSTLTIQRTQQEDSAVYLCASSPRQGLMNTEAFFGQGTRLTVV.

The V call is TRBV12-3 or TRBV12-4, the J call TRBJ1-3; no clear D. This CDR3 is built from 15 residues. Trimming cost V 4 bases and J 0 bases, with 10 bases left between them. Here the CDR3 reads CASSSDGLSGNTIYF. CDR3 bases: TGTGCCAGCAGTTCCGACGGCCTCTCTGGAAACACCATATATTTT.

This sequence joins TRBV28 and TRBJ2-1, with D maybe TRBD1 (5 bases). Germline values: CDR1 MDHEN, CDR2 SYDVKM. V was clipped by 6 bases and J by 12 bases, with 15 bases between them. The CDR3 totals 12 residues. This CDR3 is CASSPRAKGQFF. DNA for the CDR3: TGTGCCAGCAGCCCCAGGGCAAAGGGGCAGTTCTTC. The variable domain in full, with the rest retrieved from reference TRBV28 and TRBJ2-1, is DVKVTQSSRYLVKRTGEKVFLECVQDMDHENMFWYRQDPGLGLRLIYFSYDVKMKEKGDIPEGYSVSREKKERFSLILESASTNQTSMYLCASSPRAKGQFFGPGTRLTVL.

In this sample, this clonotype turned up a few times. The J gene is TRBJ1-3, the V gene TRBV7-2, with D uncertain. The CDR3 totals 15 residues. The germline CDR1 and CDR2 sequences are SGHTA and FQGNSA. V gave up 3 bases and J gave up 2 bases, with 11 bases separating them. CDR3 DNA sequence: TGTGCCAGCAGCTTTGCCGGGCCCCCTGGAAACACCATATATTTT. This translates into CASSFAGPPGNTIYF.

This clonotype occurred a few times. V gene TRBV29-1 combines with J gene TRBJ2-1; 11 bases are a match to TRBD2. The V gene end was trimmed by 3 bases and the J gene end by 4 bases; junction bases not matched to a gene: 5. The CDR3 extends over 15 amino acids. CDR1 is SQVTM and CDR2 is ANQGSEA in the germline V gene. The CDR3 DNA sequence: TGCAGCGTTGAGTTAACTAGCGGGGGTTACAATGAGCAGTTCTTC. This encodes CSVELTSGGYNEQFF.

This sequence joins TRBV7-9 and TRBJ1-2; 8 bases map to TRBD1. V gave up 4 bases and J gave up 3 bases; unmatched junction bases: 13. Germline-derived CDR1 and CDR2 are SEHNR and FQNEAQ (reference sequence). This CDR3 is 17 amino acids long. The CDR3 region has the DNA TGTGCCAGCAGCTCCGAGAGGACAGTCAGGGGGCACTATGGCTACACCTTC. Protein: CASSSERTVRGHYGYTF.

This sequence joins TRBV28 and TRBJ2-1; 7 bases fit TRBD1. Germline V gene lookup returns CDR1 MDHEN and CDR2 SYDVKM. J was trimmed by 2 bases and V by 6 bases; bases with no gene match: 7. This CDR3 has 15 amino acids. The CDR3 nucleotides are TGTGCCAGCAGGGCGACAGGGATGGCCTACAATGAGCAGTTCTTC. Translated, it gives CASRATGMAYNEQFF. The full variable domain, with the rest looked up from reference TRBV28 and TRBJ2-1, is DVKVTQSSRYLVKRTGEKVFLECVQDMDHENMFWYRQDPGLGLRLIYFSYDVKMKEKGDIPEGYSVSREKKERFSLILESASTNQTSMYLCASRATGMAYNEQFFGPGTRLTVL.

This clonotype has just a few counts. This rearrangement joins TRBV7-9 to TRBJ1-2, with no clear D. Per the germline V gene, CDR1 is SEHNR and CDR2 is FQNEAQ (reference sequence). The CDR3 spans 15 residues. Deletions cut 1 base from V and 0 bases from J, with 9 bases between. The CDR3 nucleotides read TGTGCCAGCAGCTTAGTTCCCAGTTCTAACTATGGCTACACCTTC. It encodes CASSLVPSSNYGYTF. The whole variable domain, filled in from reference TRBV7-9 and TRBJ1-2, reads DTGVSQNPRHKITKRGQNVTFRCDPISEHNRLYWYRQTLGQGPEFLTYFQNEAQLEKSRLLSDRFSAERPKGSFSTLEIQRTEQGDSAMYLCASSLVPSSNYGYTFGSGTRLTVV.